This TCR beta chain was captured in a study of cytomegalovirus exposure and HLA in healthy donors. Whole-study context: Early released data comprised tens of millions of unique TCRs from HLA-typed donors. The study's findings and limits: Most TCR sequences showed up rarely, but some public TCRs showed up in many donors. Listed as cytomegalovirus-associated were 170 or so TCR beta chains. Upon later analysis, HLA-associated TCR beta chains proved more clonally expanded than other, equally common chains.

Concerning this clone: Its matching antigen is unknown.

With 60 Vbeta and 13 Jbeta primers, the PCR was carried out. The assay was immunoSEQ multiplex PCR, and TCRdb's table has in-frame clones only and misses some. The sample records about 60,000 clones, about three quarters being singletons. The CDR3 runs 14 residues. Looked up from germline, CDR1 is GTSNPN and CDR2 is SVGIG (reference sequence). V dropped 4 bases and J dropped 5 bases, with 17 bases sitting between them. V is TRBV30 and J is TRBJ1-1; D gene ambiguous. This sequence was found in a female donor in good health and CMV-seronegative. Sample: PBMCs. CDR3 DNA sequence: TGTGCCTGGACGCAGGCGATGGTCTCTACTGAAGCTTTCTTT. Residues: CAWTQAMVSTEAFF.